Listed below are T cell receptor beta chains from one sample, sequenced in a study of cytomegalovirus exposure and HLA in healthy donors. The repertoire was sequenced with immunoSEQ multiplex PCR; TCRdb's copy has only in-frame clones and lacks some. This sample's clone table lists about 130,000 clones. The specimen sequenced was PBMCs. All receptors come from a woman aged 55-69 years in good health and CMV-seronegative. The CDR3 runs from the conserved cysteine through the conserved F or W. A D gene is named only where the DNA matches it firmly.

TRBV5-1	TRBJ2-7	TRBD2	CASSLPSGDEQYF	TGCGCCAGCAGCTTGCCTAGCGGGGACGAGCAGTACTTC
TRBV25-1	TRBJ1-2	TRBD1	CASSDYTGGSGYTF	TGTGCCAGCAGTGATTATACAGGGGGCTCGGGCTACACCTTC
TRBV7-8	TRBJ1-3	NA	CASSSRTGNTIYF	TGTGCCAGCAGCTCCAGGACTGGAAACACCATATATTTT
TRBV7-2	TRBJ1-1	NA	CASSKNSNTEAFF	TGTGCCAGCAGCAAGAACAGTAACACTGAAGCTTTCTTT
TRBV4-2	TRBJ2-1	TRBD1	CASSRNDRVMGNEQFF	TGTGCCAGCAGCCGGAACGACAGGGTGATGGGCAATGAGCAGTTCTTC
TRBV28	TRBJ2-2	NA	CASNLGGASTGELFF	TGTGCCAGCAACCTGGGGGGGGCGAGCACCGGGGAGCTGTTTTTT
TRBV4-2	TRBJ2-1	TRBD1	CASSFTGQPSYNEQFF	TGTGCCAGCAGCTTCACGGGACAGCCTTCCTACAATGAGCAGTTCTTC
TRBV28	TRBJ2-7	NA	CASSLTGLNYEQYF	TGTGCCAGCAGTTTAACGGGACTGAACTACGAGCAGTACTTC
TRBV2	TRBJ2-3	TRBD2	CASSELGLAGVADTQYF	TGTGCCAGCAGTGAACTGGGACTAGCGGGAGTTGCAGATACGCAGTATTTT
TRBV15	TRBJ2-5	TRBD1	CATRTGGGETQYF	TGTGCCACCAGGACAGGGGGCGGAGAGACCCAGTACTTC
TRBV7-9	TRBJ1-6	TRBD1	CASSLSQGNSPLHF	TGTGCCAGCAGCTTATCACAGGGGAATTCACCCCTCCACTTT
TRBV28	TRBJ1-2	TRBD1	CASSHRTGVGGYTF	TGTGCCAGCAGTCACAGAACAGGGGTAGGTGGCTACACCTTC
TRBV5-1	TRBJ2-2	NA	CASSLTGDNGELFF	TGCGCCAGCAGCCTAACGGGGGATAACGGGGAGCTGTTTTTT
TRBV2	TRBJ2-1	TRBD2	CASSQGLAGGDNEQFF	TGTGCCAGCAGCCAGGGACTAGCGGGGGGGGACAATGAGCAGTTCTTC
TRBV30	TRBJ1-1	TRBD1	CALKTGGNTEAFF	TGTGCCTTAAAGACAGGGGGGAACACTGAAGCTTTCTTT
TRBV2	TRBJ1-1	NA	CASSEALGFRGNTEAFF	TGTGCCAGCAGTGAAGCGCTCGGATTCCGGGGGAACACTGAAGCTTTCTTT
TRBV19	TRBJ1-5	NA	CASTGGGWGNQPQHF	TGTGCCAGTACCGGCGGGGGTTGGGGCAATCAGCCCCAGCATTTT
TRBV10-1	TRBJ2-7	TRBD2	CASSESGTSGGREGEQYF	TGCGCCAGCAGTGAGTCAGGGACTAGCGGGGGCCGGGAGGGCGAGCAGTACTTC
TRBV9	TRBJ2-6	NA	CASSVVPGLVPGANVLTF	TGTGCCAGCAGCGTAGTTCCGGGGTTGGTCCCTGGGGCCAACGTCCTGACTTTC
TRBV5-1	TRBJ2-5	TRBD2	CASSLDLAGVGETQYF	TGCGCCAGCAGCTTGGATCTAGCGGGGGTTGGGGAGACCCAGTACTTC
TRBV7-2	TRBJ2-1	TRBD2	CASSLRASGGYNEQFF	TGTGCCAGCAGCTTAAGGGCTAGCGGGGGGTACAATGAGCAGTTCTTC
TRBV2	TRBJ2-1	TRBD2	CASSEVSGGTSEQFF	TGTGCCAGCAGTGAGGTTAGCGGGGGGACTAGTGAGCAGTTCTTC
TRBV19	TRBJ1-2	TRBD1	CASSTPGETGSYGYTF	TGTGCCAGTAGTACACCCGGCGAGACAGGGAGCTATGGCTACACCTTC
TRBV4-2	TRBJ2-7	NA	CASSQDTDVDEQYF	TGTGCCAGCAGCCAAGATACTGATGTGGACGAGCAGTACTTC